These T cell receptor beta chains were read from a single sample in a study of T cell changes during pregnancy in multiple sclerosis. Generated by immunoSEQ multiplex PCR, the TCRdb table keeps only in-frame clones and is missing some. The sample has 85,000 to 90,000 clones, over 85% seen once. The source was peripheral blood, collected after pregnancy. The receptor source for this set is a female donor in good health, enrolled as a control in a pregnancy study. The CDR3 runs from the conserved cysteine through the conserved F or W. D genes are given only for firm matches. Clone size, where shown, is once, few, many, or a class for clones that have expanded.

D	V	size	J	CDR3	DNA
.	TRBV5-4	once	TRBJ1-1	CASSPAGGALNTEAFF	TGTGCCAGCAGCCCAGCCGGTGGGGCACTGAACACTGAAGCTTTCTTT
.	TRBV19	.	TRBJ2-2	CASSISSGAHTGELFF	TGTGCCAGTAGTATTAGTTCGGGAGCGCACACCGGGGAGCTGTTTTTT
TRBD1	TRBV13	.	TRBJ1-2	CASSFEDRGGDYGYTF	TGTGCCAGCAGTTTCGAGGACAGGGGGGGCGACTATGGCTACACCTTC
TRBD1	TRBV2	.	TRBJ2-6	CASSIQGTLSGANVLTF	TGTGCCAGCAGCATACAGGGGACCCTCTCTGGGGCCAACGTCCTGACTTTC
.	TRBV10-3	once	TRBJ2-7	CAIHSGYEQYF	TGTGCCATCCACAGTGGCTACGAGCAGTACTTC
TRBD2	TRBV9	.	TRBJ2-3	CASSVGTSGSTDTQYF	TGTGCCAGCAGCGTTGGAACTAGCGGGAGCACAGATACGCAGTATTTT
TRBD1	TRBV6-5	.	TRBJ2-1	CASSYQGAGNEQFF	TGTGCCAGCAGTTACCAGGGGGCTGGCAATGAGCAGTTCTTC
TRBD2	TRBV30	.	TRBJ2-5	CAWGTFQTSGYQETQYF	TGTGCCTGGGGGACCTTCCAGACTAGCGGATACCAAGAGACCCAGTACTTC
.	TRBV6-5	.	TRBJ1-1	CASRPVAGTEAFF	TGTGCCAGCCGTCCGGTGGCGGGGACTGAAGCTTTCTTT
.	TRBV4-2	.	TRBJ2-3	CASSQDRSSGGTQYF	TGTGCCAGCAGCCAAGATCGGAGTAGCGGAGGTACGCAGTATTTT
TRBD2	TRBV28	.	TRBJ2-5	CASSFPPETSGRAQETQYF	TGTGCCAGCAGTTTCCCCCCGGAGACTAGCGGGAGGGCTCAAGAGACCCAGTACTTC
TRBD2	TRBV4-1	once	TRBJ2-2	CASSLRTSGPTGELFF	TGCGCCAGCAGCCTACGGACTAGCGGTCCCACCGGGGAGCTGTTTTTT
.	TRBV11-2	.	TRBJ2-7	CASSSYRLLRSYEQYF	TGTGCCAGCAGCTCCTATCGACTCCTTCGTTCCTACGAGCAGTACTTC
TRBD2	TRBV5-1	.	TRBJ2-7	CASSLYLEPGLAAGGAYEQYF	TGCGCCAGCAGCTTATATCTGGAACCGGGACTGGCGGCGGGAGGGGCCTACGAGCAGTACTTC
TRBD2	TRBV7-9	once	TRBJ2-1	CASSYTAGVLNEQFF	TGTGCCAGCAGCTACACAGCGGGAGTGCTGAATGAGCAGTTCTTC
.	TRBV11-2	.	TRBJ1-1	CASSPIPTGRGTEAFF	TGTGCCAGCAGCCCCATCCCAACAGGGAGGGGAACTGAAGCTTTCTTT
.	TRBV7-2	.	TRBJ1-2	CASSLADRGYTF	TGTGCCAGCAGCTTAGCAGACAGGGGCTACACCTTC
TRBD1	TRBV6-6	.	TRBJ2-7	CASSYTGDSSYEQYF	TGTGCCAGCAGTTACACAGGGGATAGCTCCTACGAGCAGTACTTC
TRBD1	TRBV7-8	.	TRBJ1-3	CASRREISRGRTGNTIYF	TGTGCCAGCAGGCGAGAAATTTCCAGGGGGCGAACTGGAAACACCATATATTTT
TRBD2	TRBV4-2	.	TRBJ2-1	CASSQVLAGEGGPYNEQFF	TGTGCCAGCAGCCAAGTTCTAGCGGGAGAGGGGGGTCCCTACAATGAGCAGTTCTTC
TRBD1	TRBV5-1	.	TRBJ2-4	CASSPQGASGNIQYF	TGCGCCAGCAGCCCGCAGGGGGCCTCCGGGAACATTCAGTACTTC
.	TRBV27	once	TRBJ2-4	CASSLSGGKNIQYF	TGTGCCAGCAGTTTATCCGGCGGGAAAAACATTCAGTACTTC
TRBD1	TRBV28	.	TRBJ1-5	CASSTKTGRSNQPQHF	TGTGCCAGCAGTACAAAGACAGGGAGGAGCAATCAGCCCCAGCATTTT
TRBD2	TRBV7-6	.	TRBJ2-4	CASSRYTGGVAKNIQYF	TGTGCCAGCAGCCGATATACGGGAGGGGTAGCCAAAAACATTCAGTACTTC
.	TRBV4-1	.	TRBJ2-5	CASSQVPVGETQYF	TGCGCCAGCAGCCAAGTCCCGGTCGGGGAGACCCAGTACTTC
.	TRBV28	once	TRBJ1-1	CASSPPQTKVAFF	TGTGCCAGCAGTCCACCACAGACGAAGGTTGCTTTCTTT
TRBD2	TRBV15	.	TRBJ2-5	CATSTLTSGEETQYF	TGTGCCACCAGCACCTTAACTAGCGGCGAAGAGACCCAGTACTTC
TRBD2	TRBV28	.	TRBJ2-7	CASAGGPSYEQYF	TGTGCCAGCGCGGGAGGGCCCTCCTACGAGCAGTACTTC
.	TRBV5-4	.	TRBJ2-3	CASSLEPGDTQYF	TGTGCCAGCAGCCTCGAACCCGGAGATACGCAGTATTTT
.	TRBV6-6	.	TRBJ2-5	CASRGRGLQETQYF	TGTGCCAGCAGGGGCAGGGGCTTGCAAGAGACCCAGTACTTC
.	TRBV5-4	once	TRBJ2-3	CASRPPQGKTQYF	TGTGCCAGCCGCCCGCCTCAGGGGAAAACGCAGTATTTT
.	TRBV21-1	.	TRBJ2-4	CASSKGLVPPAKNIQYF	TGTGCCAGCAGCAAAGGGCTTGTCCCACCAGCCAAAAACATTCAGTACTTC
.	TRBV6-5	.	TRBJ2-1	CASSIDSSLYNEQFF	TGTGCCAGCAGTATAGACAGTAGCCTTTACAATGAGCAGTTCTTC
.	TRBV28	.	TRBJ2-6	CASSSRVNLLSGANVLTF	TGTGCCAGCAGTTCCCGGGTCAACCTCCTCTCTGGGGCCAACGTCCTGACTTTC
TRBD2	TRBV10-3	.	TRBJ2-3	CAISESLGTSGSTDTQYF	TGTGCCATCAGTGAGTCTTTGGGGACTAGCGGGAGTACAGATACGCAGTATTTT
.	TRBV2	.	TRBJ1-2	CASRSVGGRLGYTF	TGTGCCAGCAGGTCGGTTGGGGGCCGTTTAGGCTACACCTTC
.	TRBV6-5	.	TRBJ1-1	CASSLDRDTEAFF	TGTGCCAGCAGCCTAGACCGGGACACTGAAGCTTTCTTT
TRBD1	TRBV30	.	TRBJ2-1	CAFWGQYYNEQFF	TGTGCCTTCTGGGGACAGTACTACAATGAGCAGTTCTTC
.	TRBV7-9	.	TRBJ1-4	CASSLIPGEINEKLFF	TGTGCCAGCAGCCTAATACCTGGGGAGATTAATGAAAAACTGTTTTTT
.	TRBV7-9	.	TRBJ1-2	CASSFYSENYGYTF	TGTGCCAGCAGCTTTTATTCGGAGAACTATGGCTACACCTTC
.	TRBV5-1	.	TRBJ2-5	CASSLYGSAAQETQYF	TGCGCCAGCAGCTTGTACGGCAGCGCTGCTCAAGAGACCCAGTACTTC
TRBD1	TRBV6-5	.	TRBJ1-1	CASNTIQGWGAFF	TGTGCCAGCAACACAATACAGGGGTGGGGAGCTTTCTTT
TRBD1	TRBV29-1	few	TRBJ1-1	CSVEESPGTGAFF	TGCAGCGTTGAAGAATCGCCCGGGACAGGGGCTTTCTTT
TRBD2	TRBV28	.	TRBJ2-1	CASSSSGRAYNEQFF	TGTGCCAGCAGTTCTAGCGGGAGGGCCTACAATGAGCAGTTCTTC